The 19 T cell receptor beta chains in this list originate from one sample, sequenced in a study of patients and donors after allogeneic stem cell transplantation. TCRdb re-analysed the RT-PCR reads in MiXCR, keeping a single row per CDR3 protein. The sample carries some 960,000 distinct CDR3 sequences, roughly 18% recorded once. Sequencing was performed on blood, either unsorted or a sorted T cell fraction (not recorded which). These receptors came from a human donor who was either an allogeneic HSCT recipient or a stem cell or donor lymphocyte infusion donor (not recorded which). It is not recorded whose cells these are; they may come from a transplant donor.

The chain has TRBV25-1 and TRBJ1-1; 8 nucleotides align to TRBD1. This CDR3 region has 14 residues. Germline trimming cut 2 bases from V and 5 bases from J; bases unmatched to any gene: 4. Germline V lookup: CDR1 MGHDK, CDR2 SYGVNS. The CDR3 nucleotides read TGTGCCAGCAGTGAAGGACAGGGTTGGACTGAAGCTTTCTTT. Translating it yields CASSEGQGWTEAFF.

V usage is TRBV7-2 and J usage is TRBJ1-4, with D maybe TRBD1 (5 bases). Per germline, CDR1 SGHTA and CDR2 FQGNSA. V shed 1 base and J shed 2 bases, with 8 bases lying between them. The CDR3 sequence is 15 residues long. CDR3: CASSLGGRTNEKLFF. CDR3 sequence (DNA): TGTGCCAGCAGCTTAGGGGGACGGACTAATGAAAAACTGTTTTTT.

This clonotype was seen a few times. The chain couples TRBV12-3 or TRBV12-4 to TRBJ2-3; 7 nucleotides line up with TRBD1. Trimming removed 7 bases from V and 5 bases from J; junction bases left unmatched: 15. The CDR3 is 16 residues long. CDR3 region: CASINRQGYSGDTQYF. Written as DNA, the CDR3 is TGTGCCAGCATAAATAGACAGGGATACAGCGGAGATACGCAGTATTTT.

V usage is TRBV12-3 or TRBV12-4 and J usage is TRBJ1-6; D remains unclear. V was clipped by 5 bases and J by 7 bases, with 6 bases between them. The CDR3 totals 12 residues. CDR3 loop: CASSQENSPLHF. The CDR3 coding sequence is TGTGCCAGCAGTCAGGAGAATTCACCCCTCCACTTT.

In the case of this clonotype: A junction end diverges from the germline sequence, so it may reflect a read error. This chain links TRBV12-3 or TRBV12-4 with TRBJ2-1; TRBD2 agrees at 12 bases. This CDR3 is built from 11 residues. The CDR3 spells CASSSSGRAVF. The CDR3 DNA reads TGTGCCAGCAGTTCTAGCGGGAGGGCGGTTTTC.

The chain has TRBV5-1 and TRBJ2-1, with 8 bases aligning to TRBD2. Germline CDR1 is SGHRS and CDR2 is YFSETQ. Unmatched junction bases numbered 8, after V lost 4 bases and J lost 5 bases. This CDR3 region has 15 residues. The CDR3 DNA reads as TGCGCCAGCAGCCCCGGGACTAGAAGCGACAATGAGCAGTTCTTC. It yields the protein CASSPGTRSDNEQFF.

This clonotype was recorded many times. The chain carries TRBV12-3 or TRBV12-4 and TRBJ2-2; D is unresolved. Trimming removed 6 bases from V and 6 bases from J, with 5 bases in between. The CDR3 contains 11 residues. CDR3 coding DNA: TGTGCCAGCAGCCCCGCCGGGGAGCTGTTTTTT. Translation gives CASSPAGELFF.

The chain uses TRBV7-9 and TRBJ1-1; possible D gene TRBD1, 6 bases. The CDR3 is made up of 16 amino acids. V was clipped by 4 bases and J by 1 base, with 16 bases between them. CDR1 is SEHNR and CDR2 is FQNEAQ in the germline V gene (reference sequence). The CDR3 coding sequence is TGTGCCAGCAGCTCCCTACTCCTGGACAGGAACACTGAAGCTTTCTTT. It is translated as CASSSLLLDRNTEAFF.

Only a few counts were recorded for this clonotype. The chain combines TRBV20-1 with TRBJ2-1; D may be TRBD2 (6 bases). Germline loops: CDR1 DFQATT, CDR2 SNEGSKA (reference sequence). The CDR3 is 13 residues long. V lost 5 bases and J 4 bases, leaving 12 bases between the germline ends. The CDR3 is CSASRLEYNEQFF. CDR3 nucleotides: TGCAGTGCTTCTCGACTAGAATACAATGAGCAGTTCTTC.

The rearrangement links TRBV6-5 to TRBJ2-5; D is possibly TRBD1 (6 bases). The germline CDR1 and CDR2 sequences are MNHEY and SVGAGI. The CDR3 sequence is 14 residues long. Deletions cut 2 bases from V and 4 bases from J, with 11 bases between. In DNA form, the CDR3 reads TGTGCCAGCAGTTACCGGGCAGGGGCAGAGACCCAGTACTTC. Its protein is CASSYRAGAETQYF.

This clonotype was observed a few times. The chain joins TRBV6-2 or TRBV6-3 to TRBJ2-1, with D perhaps TRBD2 (5 bases). This CDR3 is 15 amino acids long. V was trimmed by 2 bases and J by 2 bases, leaving 10 bases between them. Germline V CDR1 and CDR2: MNHEY, SVGEGT. CDR3 residues: CASSYVGITYNEQFF. The CDR3 nucleotides read TGTGCCAGCAGTTACGTCGGGATAACCTACAATGAGCAGTTCTTC.

V usage is TRBV12-3 or TRBV12-4 and J usage is TRBJ2-7, with 9 positions matching TRBD2. V lost 5 bases and J lost 5; bases outside the gene matches: 10. CDR3 length equals 15 residues. CDR3 loop: CASSALGGGAHEQYF. CDR3 DNA sequence: TGTGCCAGCAGTGCCCTCGGCGGGGGGGCCCACGAGCAGTACTTC.

The CDR3 spells CASGPVGNIYGYTF. DNA for the CDR3: TGTGCCAGCGGACCGGTCGGAAATATTTATGGCTACACCTTC. The chain carries TRBV28 and TRBJ1-2; D unclear. The CDR3 length is 14 residues. CDR1 is MDHEN and CDR2 is SYDVKM in the germline V gene. Trimming stripped 8 bases from V and 5 bases from J, with 18 bases between.

This clonotype showed up many times. This chain joins TRBV3-1 and TRBJ2-1; 7 bases are a match to TRBD2. Per germline, CDR1 LGHDT and CDR2 YNNKEL (reference sequence). V shed 4 bases and J 1 base; nucleotides not matched to a gene: 1. The CDR3 has 14 residues. CDR3 region: CASSPRGSYNEQFF. CDR3 DNA sequence: TGTGCCAGCAGCCCGCGGGGGTCCTACAATGAGCAGTTCTTC.

V is TRBV6-1 and J is TRBJ2-6; D not resolved. This CDR3 is built from 15 residues. Looked up from germline, CDR1 is MNHNS and CDR2 is SASEGT. Trimming left V 8 bases short and J 0 bases short, with 11 bases between. CDR3 amino acids: CASGRFSSGANVLTF. CDR3 sequence (DNA): TGTGCCAGCGGACGTTTTAGCTCTGGGGCCAACGTCCTGACTTTC.

The chain couples TRBV2 to TRBJ2-3; the match to TRBD2 covers 11 bases. J lost 5 bases, V lost 6 bases, and 10 bases had no gene match. This CDR3 region has 16 residues. CDR1 SNHLY and CDR2 FYNNEI come from the germline V gene. CDR3 region: CASSVGTSGRGDTQYF. The CDR3 DNA sequence: TGTGCCAGCAGCGTCGGGACTAGCGGTAGAGGAGATACGCAGTATTTT. The full variable domain, with the rest looked up from reference TRBV2 and TRBJ2-3, is EPEVTQTPSHQVTQMGQEVILRCVPISNHLYFYWYRQILGQKVEFLVSFYNNEISEKSEIFDDQFSVERPDGSNFTLKIRSTKLEDSAMYFCASSVGTSGRGDTQYFGPGTRLTVL.

As DNA, the CDR3 is TGTGCCACCAGTGGGAACAGGGGGGCGAACACCGGGGAGCTGTTTTTT. Its protein is CATSGNRGANTGELFF. The V and J genes are TRBV24-1 and TRBJ2-2, with 8 bases fitting TRBD1. This CDR3 region has 16 residues. V shed 5 bases, J shed 0 bases, and the junction held 4 bases outside the gene matches. CDR1 and CDR2 from the germline V gene are KGHDR and SFDVKD.

This clonotype was counted ten times or more. The V and J genes are TRBV15 and TRBJ2-5, with D perhaps assigned TRBD1 or TRBD2 (5 bases each). The CDR3 loop spans 18 amino acids. V was shortened by 0 bases and J by 2 bases, with 19 bases between the two germline ends. Per the germline V gene, CDR1 is LNHNV and CDR2 is YYDKDF (reference sequence). Here the CDR3 reads CATSRDRAQGDNQETQYF. In DNA, the CDR3 is TGTGCCACCAGCAGAGACCGAGCCCAGGGAGATAATCAAGAGACCCAGTACTTC.

The V gene is TRBV10-3, the J gene TRBJ1-1; 10 nucleotides align to TRBD1. Germline V gene sequence: CDR1 ENHRY, CDR2 SYGVKD. With V trimmed by 5 bases and J by 4 bases, 10 bases remained unmatched. This CDR3 comprises 16 residues. CDR3 DNA: TGTGCCATCAGTCGTTCCGACAGGGGGCTGAGCACTGAAGCTTTCTTT. Encoded protein: CAISRSDRGLSTEAFF.